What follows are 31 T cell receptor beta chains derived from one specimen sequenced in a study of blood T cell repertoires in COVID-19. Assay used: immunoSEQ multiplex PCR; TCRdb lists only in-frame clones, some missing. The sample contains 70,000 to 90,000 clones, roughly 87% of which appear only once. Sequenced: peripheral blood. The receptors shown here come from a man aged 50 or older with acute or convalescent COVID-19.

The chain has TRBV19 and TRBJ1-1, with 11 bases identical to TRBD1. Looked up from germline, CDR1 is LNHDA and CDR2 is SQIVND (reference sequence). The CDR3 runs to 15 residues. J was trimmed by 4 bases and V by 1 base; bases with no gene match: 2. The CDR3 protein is CASSIAGTGGTEAFF. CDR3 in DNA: TGTGCCAGTAGTATAGCCGGGACAGGGGGCACTGAAGCTTTCTTT.

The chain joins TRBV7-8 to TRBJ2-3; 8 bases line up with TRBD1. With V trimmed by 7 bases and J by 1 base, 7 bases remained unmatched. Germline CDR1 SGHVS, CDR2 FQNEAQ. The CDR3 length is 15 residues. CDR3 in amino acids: CASKPTGGGTDTQYF. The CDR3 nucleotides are TGTGCCAGCAAACCTACAGGGGGTGGCACAGATACGCAGTATTTT.

CDR3 region: CASSPGTSGGNNEQFF. In nucleotides, the CDR3 is TGTGCCAGCAGCCCAGGGACTAGCGGGGGGAACAATGAGCAGTTCTTC. The chain uses TRBV11-2 and TRBJ2-1, with 15 bases that match TRBD2. Germline V gene lookup returns CDR1 SGHAT and CDR2 FQNNGV. The trim removed 5 bases at V and 5 bases at J, leaving 4 bases unmatched. The CDR3 has 16 residues.

Here the CDR3 reads CASSPTGKENQPQHF. The DNA for the CDR3 is TGTGCCAGCAGTCCCACAGGCAAAGAAAATCAGCCCCAGCATTTT. The rearrangement links TRBV6-6 to TRBJ1-5; possibly TRBD1 for D (5 bases). V lost 5 bases and J 4 bases, leaving 15 bases between the germline ends. Per germline, CDR1 MNHNY and CDR2 SVGAGI (reference sequence). The CDR3 loop spans 15 amino acids.

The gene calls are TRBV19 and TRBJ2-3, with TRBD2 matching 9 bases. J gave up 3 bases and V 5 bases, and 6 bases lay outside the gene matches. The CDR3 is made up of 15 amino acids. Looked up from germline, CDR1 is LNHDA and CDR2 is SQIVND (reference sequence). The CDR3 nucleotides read TGTGCCAGTAGTCCCAGCGGGGGGAGTACAGATACGCAGTATTTT. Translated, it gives CASSPSGGSTDTQYF.

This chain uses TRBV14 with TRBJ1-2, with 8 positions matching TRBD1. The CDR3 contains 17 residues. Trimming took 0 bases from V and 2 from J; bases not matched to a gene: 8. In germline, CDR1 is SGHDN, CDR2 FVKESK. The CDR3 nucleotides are TGTGCCAGCAGCCAAGAAGGACAGGGCGAGGGAAACTATGGCTACACCTTC. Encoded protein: CASSQEGQGEGNYGYTF.

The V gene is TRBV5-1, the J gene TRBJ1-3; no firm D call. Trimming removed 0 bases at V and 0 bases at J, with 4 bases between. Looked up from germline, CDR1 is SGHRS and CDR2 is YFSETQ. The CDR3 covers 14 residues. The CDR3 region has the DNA TGCGCCAGCAGCTTGGGACACTCTGGAAACACCATATATTTT. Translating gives CASSLGHSGNTIYF.

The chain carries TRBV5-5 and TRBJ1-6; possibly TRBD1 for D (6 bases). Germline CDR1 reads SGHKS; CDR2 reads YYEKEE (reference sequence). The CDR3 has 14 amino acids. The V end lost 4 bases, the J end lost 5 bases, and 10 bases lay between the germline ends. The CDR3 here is CASSPTGDNSPLHF. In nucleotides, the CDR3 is TGTGCCAGCAGCCCGACAGGAGATAATTCACCCCTCCACTTT.

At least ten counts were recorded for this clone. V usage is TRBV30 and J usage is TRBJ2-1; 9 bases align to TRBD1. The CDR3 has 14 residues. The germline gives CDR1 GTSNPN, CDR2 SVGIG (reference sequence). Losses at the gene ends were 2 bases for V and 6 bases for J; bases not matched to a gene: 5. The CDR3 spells CAWSTTGGSNEQFF. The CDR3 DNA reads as TGTGCCTGGAGTACGACAGGGGGGAGCAATGAGCAGTTCTTC.

The DNA for the CDR3 is TGTGCCAGCAGTTCGACACCGAGCTCCTACGAGCAGTACTTC. Its translation: CASSSTPSSYEQYF. The chain uses TRBV27 and TRBJ2-7; D is uncertain. From germline, CDR1 is MNHEY and CDR2 SMNVEV (reference sequence). V shed 4 bases and J shed 0 bases, with 10 bases lying between them. This CDR3 is 14 amino acids long.

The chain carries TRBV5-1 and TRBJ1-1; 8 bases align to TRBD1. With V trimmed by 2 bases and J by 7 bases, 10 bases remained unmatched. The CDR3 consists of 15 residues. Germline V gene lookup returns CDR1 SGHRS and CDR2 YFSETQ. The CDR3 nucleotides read TGCGCCAGCAGCTTAGGTACAGGGGGACCTGTTGAAGCTTTCTTT. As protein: CASSLGTGGPVEAFF.

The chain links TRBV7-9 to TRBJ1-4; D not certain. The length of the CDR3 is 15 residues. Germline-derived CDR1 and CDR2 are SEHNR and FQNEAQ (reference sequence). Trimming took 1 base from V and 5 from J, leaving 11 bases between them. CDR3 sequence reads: CASSLVGVGNEKLFF. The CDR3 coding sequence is TGTGCCAGCAGCTTAGTCGGGGTCGGAAATGAAAAACTGTTTTTT.

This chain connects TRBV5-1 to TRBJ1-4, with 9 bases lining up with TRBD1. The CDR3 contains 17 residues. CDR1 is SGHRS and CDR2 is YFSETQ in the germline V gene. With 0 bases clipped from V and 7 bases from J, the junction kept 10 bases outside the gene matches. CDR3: CASSLVSLGQGTEKLFF. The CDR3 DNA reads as TGCGCCAGCAGCTTGGTATCGCTCGGACAGGGGACTGAAAAACTGTTTTTT.

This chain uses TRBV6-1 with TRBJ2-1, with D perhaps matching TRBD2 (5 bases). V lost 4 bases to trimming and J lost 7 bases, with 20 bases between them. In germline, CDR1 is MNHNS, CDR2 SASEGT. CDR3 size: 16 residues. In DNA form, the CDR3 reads TGTGCCAGCAGTGCCGGAGGAGGCCGGGGTCCGAATGAGCAGTTCTTC. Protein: CASSAGGGRGPNEQFF.

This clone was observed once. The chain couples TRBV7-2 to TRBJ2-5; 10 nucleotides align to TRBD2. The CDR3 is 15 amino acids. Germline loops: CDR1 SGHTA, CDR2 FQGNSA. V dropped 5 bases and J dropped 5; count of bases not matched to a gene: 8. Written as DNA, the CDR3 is TGTGCCAGCAGCCGCGTAGCGGGGGGTTCGGAGACCCAGTACTTC. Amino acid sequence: CASSRVAGGSETQYF.

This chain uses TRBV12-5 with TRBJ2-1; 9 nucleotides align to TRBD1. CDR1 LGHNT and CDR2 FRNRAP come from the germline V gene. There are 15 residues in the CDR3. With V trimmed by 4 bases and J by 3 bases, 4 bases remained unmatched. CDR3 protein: CASGSGQGLYNEQFF. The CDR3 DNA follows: TGTGCTAGTGGTTCGGGACAGGGACTCTACAATGAGCAGTTCTTC. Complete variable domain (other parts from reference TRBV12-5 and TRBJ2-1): DARVTQTPRHKVTEMGQEVTMRCQPILGHNTVFWYRQTMMQGLELLAYFRNRAPLDDSGMPKDRFSAEMPDATLATLKIQPSEPRDSAVYFCASGSGQGLYNEQFFGPGTRLTVL.

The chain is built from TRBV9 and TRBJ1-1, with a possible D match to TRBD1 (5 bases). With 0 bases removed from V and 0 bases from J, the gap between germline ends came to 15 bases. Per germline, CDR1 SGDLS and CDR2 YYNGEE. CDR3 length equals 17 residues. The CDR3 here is CASSVDGGINLNTEAFF. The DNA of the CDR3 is TGTGCCAGCAGCGTAGATGGGGGGATAAACCTGAACACTGAAGCTTTCTTT.

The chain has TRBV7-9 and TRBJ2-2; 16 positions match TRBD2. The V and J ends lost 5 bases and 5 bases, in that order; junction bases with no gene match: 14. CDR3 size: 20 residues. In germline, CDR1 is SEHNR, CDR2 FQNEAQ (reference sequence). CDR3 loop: CASSITRGLAGGPRTGELFF. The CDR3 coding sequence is TGTGCCAGCAGCATAACCCGGGGACTAGCGGGGGGGCCGCGGACCGGGGAGCTGTTTTTT.

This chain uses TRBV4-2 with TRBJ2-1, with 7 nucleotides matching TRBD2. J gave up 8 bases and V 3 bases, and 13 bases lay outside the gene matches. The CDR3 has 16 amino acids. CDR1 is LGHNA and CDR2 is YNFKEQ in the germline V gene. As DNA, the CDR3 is TGTGCCAGCAGCCAGGCGTCCACTAGCGCTGGCCATGAGCAGTTCTTC. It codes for CASSQASTSAGHEQFF.

The CDR3, as DNA: TGTGCCAGTAGACCCGGGACAGGCTATGGCTACACCTTC. It encodes CASRPGTGYGYTF. This chain joins TRBV19 and TRBJ1-2; 8 positions agree with TRBD1. With 6 bases clipped from V and 4 bases from J, the junction kept 4 bases outside the gene matches. Germline CDR1 LNHDA, CDR2 SQIVND (reference sequence). The CDR3 totals 13 residues.

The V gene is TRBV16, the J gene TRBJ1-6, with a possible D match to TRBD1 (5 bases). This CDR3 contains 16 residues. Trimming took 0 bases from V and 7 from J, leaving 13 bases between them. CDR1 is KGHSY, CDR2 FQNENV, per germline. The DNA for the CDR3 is TGTGCCAGCAGCCAATCGAGTCCGGGGGGGAATTCACCCCTCCACTTT. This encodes CASSQSSPGGNSPLHF. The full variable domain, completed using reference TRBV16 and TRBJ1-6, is GEEVAQTPKHLVRGEGQKAKLYCAPIKGHSYVFWYQQVLKNEFKFLISFQNENVFDETGMPKERFSAKCLPNSPCSLEIQATKLEDSAVYFCASSQSSPGGNSPLHFGNGTRLTVT.

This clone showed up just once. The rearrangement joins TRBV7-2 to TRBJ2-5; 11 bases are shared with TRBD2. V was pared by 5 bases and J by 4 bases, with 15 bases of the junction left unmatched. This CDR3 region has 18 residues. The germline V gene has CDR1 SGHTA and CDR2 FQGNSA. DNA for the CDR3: TGTGCCAGCAGCAAGACTAGCGGGGTGACGGCTCGACGAGAGACCCAGTACTTC. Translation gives CASSKTSGVTARRETQYF.

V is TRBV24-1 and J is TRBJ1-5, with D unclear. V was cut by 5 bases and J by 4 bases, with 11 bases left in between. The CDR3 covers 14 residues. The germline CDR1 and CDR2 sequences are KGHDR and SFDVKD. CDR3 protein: CATSADTENQPQHF. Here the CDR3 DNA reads TGTGCCACCAGTGCCGACACCGAAAATCAGCCCCAGCATTTT.

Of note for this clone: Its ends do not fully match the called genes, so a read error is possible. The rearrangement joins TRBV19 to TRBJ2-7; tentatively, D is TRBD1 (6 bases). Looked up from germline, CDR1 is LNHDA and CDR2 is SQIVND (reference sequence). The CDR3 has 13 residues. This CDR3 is CASGGQSGYEQYF. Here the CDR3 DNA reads TGCGCCAGTGGAGGACAGTCAGGCTACGAGCAGTACTTC.

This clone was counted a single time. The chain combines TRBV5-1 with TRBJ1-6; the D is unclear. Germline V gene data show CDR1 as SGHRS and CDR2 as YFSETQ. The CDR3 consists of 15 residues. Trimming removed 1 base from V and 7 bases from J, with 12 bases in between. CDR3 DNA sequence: TGCGCCAGCAGCTTGATGGGATCGGGAAATTCACCCCTCCACTTT. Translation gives CASSLMGSGNSPLHF.

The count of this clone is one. CDR3 nucleotide sequence: TGCAGCGTTGCGGGTGGATACAATGAGCAGTTCTTC. Translation: CSVAGGYNEQFF. The chain uses TRBV29-1 and TRBJ2-1; no reliable D call. The CDR3 is 12 amino acids. Germline values: CDR1 SQVTM, CDR2 ANQGSEA. V lost 4 bases to trimming and J lost 4 bases, with 8 bases between them.

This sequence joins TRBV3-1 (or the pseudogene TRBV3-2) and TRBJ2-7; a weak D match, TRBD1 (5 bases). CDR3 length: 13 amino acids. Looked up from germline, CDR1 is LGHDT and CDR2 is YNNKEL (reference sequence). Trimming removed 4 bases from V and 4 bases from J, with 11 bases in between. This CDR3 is CASSRNRNYEQYF. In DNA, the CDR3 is TGTGCCAGCAGCCGAAACAGGAATTACGAGCAGTACTTC.

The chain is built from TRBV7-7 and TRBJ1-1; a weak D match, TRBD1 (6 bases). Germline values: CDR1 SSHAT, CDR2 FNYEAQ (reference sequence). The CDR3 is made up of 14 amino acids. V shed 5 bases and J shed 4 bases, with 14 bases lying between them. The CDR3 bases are TGTGCCAGCAGCCCAGCTAGGGGGGGCACTGAAGCTTTCTTT. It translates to CASSPARGGTEAFF.

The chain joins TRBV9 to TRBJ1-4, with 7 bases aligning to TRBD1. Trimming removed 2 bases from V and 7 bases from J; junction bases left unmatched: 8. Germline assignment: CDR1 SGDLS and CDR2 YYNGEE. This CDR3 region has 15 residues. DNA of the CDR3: TGTGCCAGCAGCGTGTCGGACAGGACGACTGAAAAACTGTTTTTT. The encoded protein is CASSVSDRTTEKLFF.

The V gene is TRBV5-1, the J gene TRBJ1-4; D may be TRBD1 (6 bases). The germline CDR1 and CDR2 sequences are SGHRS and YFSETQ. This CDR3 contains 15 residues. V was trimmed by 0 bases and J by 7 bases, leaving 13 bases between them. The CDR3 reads CASSLGDRKSEKLFF. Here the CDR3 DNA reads TGCGCCAGCAGCTTGGGAGACAGGAAGAGTGAAAAACTGTTTTTT.

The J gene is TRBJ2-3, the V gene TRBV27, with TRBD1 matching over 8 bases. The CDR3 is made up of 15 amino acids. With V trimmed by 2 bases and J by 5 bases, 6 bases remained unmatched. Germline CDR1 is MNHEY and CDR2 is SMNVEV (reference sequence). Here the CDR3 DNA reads TGTGCCAGCAGTTTAGACAGGGGCGGCGTAGATACGCAGTATTTT. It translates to CASSLDRGGVDTQYF.